This T cell receptor (beta chain) derives from a study of T-cell reconstitution after alpha-beta-depleted transplantation in children. The TCRbeta library incorporated unique molecular identifiers. TCRdb called the PCR reads again in MiXCR, with one record for every CDR3 protein. The sample lists hundreds of thousands of distinct CDR3 sequences, roughly 16% occurring once. From germline, CDR1 is SQVTM and CDR2 ANQGSEA. This CDR3 comprises 14 residues. The V end was cut by 7 bases, the J end by 2 bases, with 18 bases between. This clonotype has at least ten counts. Its specificity is unknown. Points from the study as a whole: T-cell numbers and diversity one year post-transplant derived largely from freshly generated T cells. About two months after transplant, alpha-beta T cells reportedly came from several hundred expanded graft clones. Some patients owed their high day-60 TCRbeta diversity to surviving recipient T cells and thymic progenitors.

Material: PBMCs, mostly from graft donor cells, obtained 360 days after TCRalphabeta/CD19-depleted stem cell transplant. This clonotype was obtained from a male patient younger than 18 who had a stem cell transplant for acute lymphoblastic leukemia, so the T cells may come from the graft donor. This chain joins TRBV29-1 and TRBJ2-7; tentatively, D is TRBD1 or TRBD2 (5 bases each). In nucleotides, the CDR3 is TGCAGCGCTGCCGCCCAAGGGACCGCCTACGAGCAGTACTTC. Protein sequence: CSAAAQGTAYEQYF.